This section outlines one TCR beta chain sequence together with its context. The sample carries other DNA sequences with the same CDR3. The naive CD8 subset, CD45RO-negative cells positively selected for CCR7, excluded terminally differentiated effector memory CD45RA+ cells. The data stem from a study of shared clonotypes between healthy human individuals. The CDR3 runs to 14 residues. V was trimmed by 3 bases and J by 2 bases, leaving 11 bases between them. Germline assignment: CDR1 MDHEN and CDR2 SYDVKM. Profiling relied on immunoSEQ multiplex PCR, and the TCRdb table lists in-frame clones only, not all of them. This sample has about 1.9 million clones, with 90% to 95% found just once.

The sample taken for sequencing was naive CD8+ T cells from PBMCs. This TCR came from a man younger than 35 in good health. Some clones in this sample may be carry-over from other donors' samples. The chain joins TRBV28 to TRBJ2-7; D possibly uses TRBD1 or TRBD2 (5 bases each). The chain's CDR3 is CASSFGTATYEQYF. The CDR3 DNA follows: TGTGCCAGCAGTTTCGGGACGGCCACCTACGAGCAGTACTTC.